The 3 T cell receptor beta chains listed next were all sequenced from one sample in a study of T cell changes during pregnancy in multiple sclerosis. Libraries were prepared by immunoSEQ multiplex PCR; TCRdb keeps only in-frame clonotypes and omits some of them. The sample yields roughly 52,000 clones, 94% seen once. This sample comprised CD8+ T cells from peripheral blood mononuclear cells, obtained before pregnancy. Source of these receptors: a female donor with multiple sclerosis, enrolled in a pregnancy study.

V and J are TRBV29-1 and TRBJ2-5; 8 bases are shared with TRBD2. CDR1 is SQVTM and CDR2 is ANQGSEA in the germline V gene. The CDR3 sequence is 15 residues long. Trimming removed 6 bases from V and 1 base from J; junction bases left unmatched: 10. CDR3 amino acids: CSVEPAGAFQETQYF. The CDR3 DNA follows: TGCAGCGTCGAGCCAGCGGGGGCCTTCCAAGAGACCCAGTACTTC.

This chain uses TRBV7-9 with TRBJ2-7, with 8 bases aligning to TRBD1. This CDR3 has 15 residues. V shed 5 bases, J shed 4 bases, and the junction held 10 bases outside the gene matches. Germline-derived CDR1 and CDR2 are SEHNR and FQNEAQ (reference sequence). CDR3 nucleotide sequence: TGTGCCAGCAGCCCCGGGACAGGAGGTCTATACGAGCAGTACTTC. Protein product: CASSPGTGGLYEQYF.

The chain carries TRBV19 and TRBJ2-1; D is unclear. The V and J ends lost 10 bases and 2 bases respectively, with 18 bases between them. Germline V CDR1 and CDR2: LNHDA, SQIVND (reference sequence). CDR3 length equals 15 residues. DNA for the CDR3: TGTGCCACCCAACCCGGTGTTGATGCCTACAATGAGCAGTTCTTC. Encoded protein: CATQPGVDAYNEQFF.